Shown below are 9 T cell receptor beta chains from a single sample sequenced in a study of radiotherapy plus CTLA-4 blockade in lung cancer. Some clones are missing from TCRdb's copy, which holds only in-frame ones; the method was immunoSEQ multiplex PCR. The data hold about 31,000 clones, with over 60% observed a single time. The starting material was peripheral blood, obtained from a patient treated with radiotherapy plus ipilimumab. The receptors derive from a human donor with non-small cell lung cancer whose response to radiotherapy plus ipilimumab could not be evaluated.

The J gene is TRBJ2-2, the V gene TRBV5-4; 11 bases map to TRBD2. CDR3 length: 14 residues. Germline lookup yields CDR1 SGHNT and CDR2 YYREEE (reference sequence). The trim removed 6 bases at V and 5 bases at J, leaving 3 bases unmatched. CDR3 sequence reads: CASIASGRTGELFF. The CDR3 DNA reads as TGTGCCAGCATCGCTAGCGGGAGGACCGGGGAGCTGTTTTTT. Complete variable domain (other parts from reference TRBV5-4 and TRBJ2-2): ETGVTQSPTHLIKTRGQQVTLRCSSQSGHNTVSWYQQALGQGPQFIFQYYREEENGRGNFPPRFSGLQFPNYSSELNVNALELDDSALYLCASIASGRTGELFFGEGSRLTVL.

The chain employs TRBV9 and TRBJ2-2; TRBD2 aligns across 9 bases. CDR1 and CDR2 (germline): SGDLS, YYNGEE. V shed 0 bases and J 2 bases; nucleotides not matched to a gene: 11. The CDR3 runs 19 residues. CDR3 residues: CASSVGVSGSMGNTGELFF. DNA for the CDR3: TGTGCCAGCAGCGTAGGGGTTAGCGGGAGCATGGGAAACACCGGGGAGCTGTTTTTT.

This sequence joins TRBV5-1 and TRBJ2-1; TRBD2 is a possible D gene (6 bases). V was pared by 6 bases and J by 1 base, with 17 bases between. There are 16 residues in the CDR3. Germline V lookup: CDR1 SGHRS, CDR2 YFSETQ. CDR3 nucleotide sequence: TGCGCCAGCACCTATGCGGAGGGCCGTTCCTACAATGAGCAGTTCTTC. Translation: CASTYAEGRSYNEQFF.

This sequence joins TRBV4-1 and TRBJ2-3; TRBD2 matches 10 bases. Germline V gene data show CDR1 as MGHRA and CDR2 as YSYEKL. The junction had 14 bases not matched to a gene; V was cut back by 1 base and J by 4 bases. This CDR3 region has 19 residues. This CDR3 is CASSQGAGDSGRRSDTQYF. DNA for the CDR3: TGCGCCAGCAGCCAAGGGGCGGGTGATAGCGGGAGGAGATCAGATACGCAGTATTTT.

This rearrangement joins TRBV11-2 to TRBJ2-6, with D perhaps TRBD2 (6 bases). The CDR3 is 16 amino acids. Per germline, CDR1 SGHAT and CDR2 FQNNGV. Between the trimmed V and J ends, which lost 6 bases and 0 bases, there was a span of 12 bases. The CDR3 DNA reads as TGTGCCAGCAGGGAGGGACCAACCTCTGGGGCCAACGTCCTGACTTTC. This sequence encodes CASREGPTSGANVLTF.

The rearrangement uses TRBV29-1 and TRBJ2-1, with 8 positions matching TRBD2. In germline, CDR1 is SQVTM, CDR2 ANQGSEA. This CDR3 region has 15 residues. V shed 5 bases and J 7 bases; nucleotides not matched to a gene: 13. CDR3 protein: CSVSFSGLVSNEQFF. The CDR3 region has the DNA TGCAGCGTTAGTTTCTCGGGACTAGTGTCTAATGAGCAGTTCTTC.

This clone is labeled medium-sized. The CDR3 is CASRGQGTNEKLFF. The DNA of the CDR3 is TGCGCCAGCAGGGGACAGGGTACGAATGAAAAACTGTTTTTT. The rearrangement links TRBV5-1 to TRBJ1-4; TRBD1 matches at 9 bases. Germline V gives CDR1 SGHRS, CDR2 YFSETQ. The CDR3 covers 14 residues. V shed 5 bases and J 5 bases; nucleotides not matched to a gene: 4.

CDR3 DNA: TGTGCCAGCAGCACGGGACTAGCGGGGGAGCAGTACTTC. Protein sequence: CASSTGLAGEQYF. This chain links TRBV11-2 with TRBJ2-7; 13 nucleotides agree with TRBD2. CDR3 length equals 13 residues. CDR1 is SGHAT and CDR2 is FQNNGV in the germline V gene. The J segment lost 7 bases and the V segment lost 5 bases, leaving 2 bases of the junction unmatched.

This clone has just a few counts. The rearrangement joins TRBV9 to TRBJ2-6; no clear D gene. Per germline, CDR1 SGDLS and CDR2 YYNGEE. Trimming cost V 3 bases and J 0 bases, with 4 bases left between them. The CDR3 loop spans 14 amino acids. The CDR3 DNA is TGTGCCAGCAGCGCCGTCTCTGGGGCCAACGTCCTGACTTTC. As protein: CASSAVSGANVLTF.